These 11 T cell receptor beta chains were all obtained from the same sample, sequenced in a study of response to subunit inactivated influenza vaccine. TCRdb re-derived calls from the RT-PCR reads in MiXCR, one entry per CDR3 protein. The sample records roughly 650,000 distinct CDR3 sequences, approximately 14% being singletons. The sequencing here drew on PBMCs from blood, taken approximately 12 days after vaccination. Every receptor here comes from a man aged 50 to 59 who received an inactivated influenza vaccine.

The V and J genes are TRBV12-3 or TRBV12-4 and TRBJ2-2; tentative D call: TRBD1 (5 bases). V was trimmed by 4 bases and J by 6 bases, leaving 9 bases between them. This CDR3 spans 13 amino acids. The CDR3 bases are TGTGCCAGCAGTTCGCTGACAGCCGGGGAGCTGTTTTTT. It specifies CASSSLTAGELFF.

The table lists this clonotype with a few counts. The chain recombines TRBV2 with TRBJ2-7, with TRBD1 matching over 12 bases. Germline assignment: CDR1 SNHLY and CDR2 FYNNEI. After removal of 7 bases from V and 7 bases from J, the junction contained 5 bases not matched to a gene. This CDR3 is 13 amino acids long. The CDR3 region has the DNA TGTGCCAGCACCAGGGACAGGGGGCGAGAGCAGTACTTC. It yields the protein CASTRDRGREQYF.

The gene calls are TRBV4-1 and TRBJ1-2; TRBD1 agrees at 11 bases. V shed 1 base and J 4 bases; nucleotides not matched to a gene: 14. CDR3 size: 19 residues. Germline CDR1 reads MGHRA; CDR2 reads YSYEKL. Here the CDR3 reads CASSQGGQGGYLPFYGYTF. The CDR3 DNA reads TGCGCCAGCAGCCAAGGGGGACAGGGGGGCTACCTTCCCTTCTATGGCTACACCTTC.

The table lists this clonotype with many counts. The chain employs TRBV10-3 and TRBJ2-3; D remains ambiguous. Germline V gene sequence: CDR1 ENHRY, CDR2 SYGVKD. V was trimmed by 6 bases and J by 1 base, leaving 5 bases between them. The CDR3 contains 12 residues. The CDR3 DNA sequence: TGTGCCATCAGCTGGCGCACAGATACGCAGTATTTT. Its protein product is CAISWRTDTQYF.

The chain couples TRBV3-1 to TRBJ2-5; either TRBD1 or TRBD2 may supply D (6 bases each). From germline, CDR1 is LGHDT and CDR2 YNNKEL (reference sequence). V dropped 0 bases and J dropped 4 bases, with 12 bases sitting between them. CDR3 length: 15 amino acids. Written as DNA, the CDR3 is TGTGCCAGCAGCCAAGACTTGTGGGGGGCAGAGACCCAGTACTTC. Translating gives CASSQDLWGAETQYF.

To note about this clonotype: The junction departs from germline at one end; a sequencing error may be responsible. The chain links TRBV18 to TRBJ2-1, with a weak D call TRBD1 (5 bases). Germline V gene data show CDR1 as KGHSH and CDR2 as LQKENI. This CDR3 region has 14 residues. In DNA form, the CDR3 reads TGTGCCAGCTCGGCTGCGTTAGGGGCCAATGTGCAGTTCTTC. The encoded protein is CASSAALGANVQFF.

This clonotype was counted many times. The V and J genes are TRBV12-3 or TRBV12-4 and TRBJ2-1; tentatively, D is TRBD1 (6 bases). Trimming shortened V by 1 base and J by 5 bases, and 12 bases separated the two germline ends. The CDR3 is 15 amino acids. CDR3 in DNA: TGTGCCAGCAGTTTAGACTGGGCAGGGGACAATGAGCAGTTCTTC. This codes for CASSLDWAGDNEQFF.

The chain joins TRBV20-1 to TRBJ2-1; no firm D call. The length of the CDR3 is 13 residues. V was cut by 1 base and J by 4 bases, with 8 bases left in between. Germline V gene lookup returns CDR1 DFQATT and CDR2 SNEGSKA (reference sequence). For the CDR3, the DNA is TGCAGTGCTAGAGTCAGCCGATACAATGAGCAGTTCTTC. As protein: CSARVSRYNEQFF.

This clonotype showed up just a few times. The genes are TRBV4-3 and TRBJ1-4, with D tentatively TRBD1 (5 bases). Germline V gene sequence: CDR1 LGHNA, CDR2 YSLEER. The germline V and J ends were trimmed by 1 base and 8 bases, with 11 bases remaining between them. The CDR3 has 14 residues. The CDR3 loop is CASSQVWGEEKLFF. The CDR3 nucleotides are TGCGCCAGCAGCCAAGTGTGGGGGGAGGAAAAACTGTTTTTT.

This clonotype was observed once. The V and J genes are TRBV6-1 and TRBJ2-1; 14 positions match TRBD2. CDR1 is MNHNS and CDR2 is SASEGT in the germline V gene. The CDR3 contains 15 residues. The J segment lost 11 bases and the V segment lost 6 bases, leaving 9 bases of the junction unmatched. CDR3 region: CASSPGLAGAAKQFF. Written as DNA, the CDR3 is TGTGCCAGCAGCCCGGGACTAGCGGGAGCGGCAAAGCAGTTCTTC.

The chain is built from TRBV5-1 and TRBJ2-2, with D possibly TRBD2 on 5 matching bases. Germline CDR1 SGHRS, CDR2 YFSETQ. This CDR3 spans 15 amino acids. Deletions cut 0 bases from V and 5 bases from J, with 11 bases between. The CDR3 loop reads CASSLVPRGTGELFF. Written as DNA, the CDR3 is TGCGCCAGCAGCTTGGTACCCCGGGGAACCGGGGAGCTGTTTTTT.